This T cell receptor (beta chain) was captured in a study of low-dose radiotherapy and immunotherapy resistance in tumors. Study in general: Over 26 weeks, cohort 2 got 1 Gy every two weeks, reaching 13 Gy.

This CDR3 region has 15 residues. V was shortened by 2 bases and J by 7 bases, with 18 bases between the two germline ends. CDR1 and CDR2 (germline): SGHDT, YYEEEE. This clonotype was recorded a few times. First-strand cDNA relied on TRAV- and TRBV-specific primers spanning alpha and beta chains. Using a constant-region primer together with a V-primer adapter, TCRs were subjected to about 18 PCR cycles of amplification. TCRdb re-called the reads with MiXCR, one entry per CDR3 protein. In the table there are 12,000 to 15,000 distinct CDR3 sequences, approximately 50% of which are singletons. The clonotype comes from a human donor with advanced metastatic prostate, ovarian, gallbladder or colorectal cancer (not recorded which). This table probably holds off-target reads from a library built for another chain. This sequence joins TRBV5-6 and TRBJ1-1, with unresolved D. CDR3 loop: CASSFFAHKSDEAFF. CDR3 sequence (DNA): TGTGCCAGCAGCTTTTTCGCCCACAAGTCTGATGAAGCTTTCTTT. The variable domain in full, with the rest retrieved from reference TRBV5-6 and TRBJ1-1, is DAGVTQSPTHLIKTRGQQVTLRCSPKSGHDTVSWYQQALGQGPQFIFQYYEEEERQRGNFPDRFSGHQFPNYSSELNVNALLLGDSALYLCASSFFAHKSDEAFFGQGTRLTVV.